The clone carrying this TCR beta chain was observed a handful of times. Alongside a J-beta primer mix, a sample-barcoded 5' primer served in a second PCR lasting roughly 7 to 11 cycles. TCRdb redid the calling of the 5' RACE reads with MiXCR, one entry per CDR3 protein. The sample comprises hundreds of thousands of distinct CDR3 sequences, 40% to 50% of which are singletons, and around 21% rests with the top ten. The CDR3 contains 14 residues. CDR1 MNHEY and CDR2 SVGEGT come from the germline V gene. V was shortened by 6 bases and J by 0 bases, with 11 bases between the two germline ends. The data originate from a study of blood T cells in healthy people across ages. For every donor, a draw yielded about 10 milliliters of peripheral blood. A minimum of 6 micrograms of total RNA was extracted per sample.

Sequenced sample: blood. The TCR comes from a man between 60 and 70 years old in good health. The chain combines TRBV6-2 or TRBV6-3 with TRBJ1-2; D unclear. The CDR3 nucleotides read TGTGCCAGCAGAGTAGACGGTTCTAACTATGGCTACACCTTC. This codes for CASRVDGSNYGYTF.